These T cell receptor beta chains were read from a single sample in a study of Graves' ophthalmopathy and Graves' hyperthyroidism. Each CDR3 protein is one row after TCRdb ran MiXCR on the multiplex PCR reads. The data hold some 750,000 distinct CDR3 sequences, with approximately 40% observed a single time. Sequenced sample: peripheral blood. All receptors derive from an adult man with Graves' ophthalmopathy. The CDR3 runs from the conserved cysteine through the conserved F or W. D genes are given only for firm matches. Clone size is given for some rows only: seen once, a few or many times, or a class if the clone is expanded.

CASSPAPTYGYTF,TGTGCCAGCAGTCCGGCCCCGACCTATGGCTACACCTTC,TRBV19,TRBJ1-2,NA,few
CASSPTGSSPLHF,TGTGCCAGCAGTCCGACAGGCAGTTCACCCCTCCACTTT,TRBV7-9,TRBJ1-6,NA,NA
CATSRDSGGTGGYTF,TGTGCCACCAGCAGAGACTCAGGGGGAACGGGTGGCTACACCTTC,TRBV15,TRBJ1-2,TRBD1,NA
CASSLSGATEAFF,TGTGCCAGCAGCTTAAGTGGGGCCACTGAAGCTTTCTTT,TRBV7-3,TRBJ1-1,NA,many
CATGDPVQSPLHF,TGTGCCACCGGGGACCCTGTACAATCACCCCTCCACTTT,TRBV7-2,TRBJ1-6,NA,NA
CASSPGDRNQETQYF,TGTGCCAGCAGCCCCGGTGACAGAAACCAAGAGACCCAGTACTTC,TRBV12-3/TRBV12-4,TRBJ2-5,NA,NA
CASSSALGTSENTEAFF,TGTGCCAGCAGCTCCGCCCTAGGGACAAGCGAGAACACTGAAGCTTTCTTT,TRBV2,TRBJ1-1,NA,few
CASSLVGDEQFF,TGTGCCAGCAGCTTAGTGGGGGATGAGCAGTTCTTC,TRBV7-9,TRBJ2-1,NA,few
CASSLARGRATEAFF,TGTGCCAGCAGCTTAGCCCGGGGGCGGGCCACTGAAGCTTTCTTT,TRBV7-9,TRBJ1-1,NA,NA
CASSPEKGQSNTEAFF,TGCGCCAGCAGCCCAGAAAAGGGACAATCGAACACTGAAGCTTTCTTT,TRBV4-1,TRBJ1-1,NA,NA
CSASEGPTYEQYF,TGCAGCGCCTCTGAAGGGCCTACCTACGAGCAGTACTTC,TRBV29-1,TRBJ2-7,NA,many
CAWGPNSPLHF,TGTGCCTGGGGGCCAAATTCACCCCTCCACTTT,TRBV30,TRBJ1-6,NA,few
CSVTLTGAGETQYF,TGCAGCGTTACCCTGACAGGGGCAGGGGAGACCCAGTACTTC,TRBV29-1,TRBJ2-5,TRBD1,few
CSASYRGGRQPQHF,TGCAGTGCATCATATCGAGGGGGGCGTCAGCCCCAGCATTTT,TRBV20-1,TRBJ1-5,NA,few
CAIRGLNYGYTF,TGTGCCATCAGGGGGCTAAACTATGGCTACACCTTC,TRBV10-3,TRBJ1-2,NA,NA
CALNASMNTEAFF,TGTGCCCTGAACGCCAGTATGAACACTGAAGCTTTCTTT,TRBV7-9,TRBJ1-1,NA,NA
CASSQDYDRGRETQYF,TGCGCCAGCAGCCAAGATTATGACAGGGGGCGAGAGACCCAGTACTTC,TRBV4-3,TRBJ2-5,TRBD1,few
CASSPRLAGLQETQYF,TGTGCCAGCAGCCCTCGACTAGCGGGGCTCCAAGAGACCCAGTACTTC,TRBV3-1,TRBJ2-5,TRBD2,few
CSAPMGARELYF,TGCAGTGCTCCCATGGGGGCGCGAGAGCTGTACTTC,TRBV20-1,TRBJ2-7,NA,NA
CASRPIEGDTGELFF,TGTGCCAGCAGGCCCATCGAGGGCGACACCGGGGAGCTGTTTTTT,TRBV7-9,TRBJ2-2,NA,NA
CATSELGHYSNQPQHF,TGTGCCACCAGTGAATTGGGACATTATAGCAATCAGCCCCAGCATTTT,TRBV24-1,TRBJ1-5,NA,many
CATSRAGGYVETQYF,TGTGCCACCAGCAGAGCAGGGGGATACGTCGAGACCCAGTACTTC,TRBV15,TRBJ2-5,TRBD1,many
CSARDLGDPYEQYF,TGCAGTGCTAGAGATTTGGGAGATCCCTACGAGCAGTACTTC,TRBV20-1,TRBJ2-7,NA,NA
CASSLRPAGGAYEQYF,TGTGCCAGCAGCTTAAGGCCGGCCGGGGGGGCCTACGAGCAGTACTTC,TRBV7-3,TRBJ2-7,TRBD2,few
CASSVAKGQGSYEQYF,TGTGCCAGCAGCGTAGCTAAGGGACAGGGGTCCTACGAGCAGTACTTC,TRBV9,TRBJ2-7,TRBD1,many
CASSLVPQPQYF,TGTGCCAGCAGTTTGGTCCCACAGCCCCAGTACTTC,TRBV12-3/TRBV12-4,TRBJ2-5,NA,once
CASSNRGPGETQYF,TGTGCCAGCAGCAACAGGGGACCTGGGGAGACCCAGTACTTC,TRBV7-6,TRBJ2-5,TRBD1,NA